The subject of this entry is one TCR beta chain. This sample was taken from a study of T-cell memory formation after mild COVID-19. In the study overall: TCR clustering was largely donor specific.

TCRdb passed the 5' RACE reads through MiXCR, listing each CDR3 protein once. The sample lists approximately 500,000 distinct CDR3 sequences, approximately 23% occurring once. The source material was PBMCs or a T cell subset sorted from them (not recorded which). This TCR came from an adult woman who had mild COVID-19 (a few samples of this study predate the infection). Cell type and time point are not known.

The CDR3 region is CSVGGDGYEQYF. In DNA form, the CDR3 reads TGCAGCGTCGGGGGGGATGGTTACGAGCAGTACTTC. The V and J genes are TRBV29-1 and TRBJ2-7, with 8 bases fitting TRBD2. Per germline, CDR1 SQVTM and CDR2 ANQGSEA. The ends lost 6 bases at V and 4 bases at J; junction bases unmatched: 5. The CDR3 is 12 residues long.